This T cell receptor beta chain was identified during a study of blood T cell repertoires in COVID-19. V dropped 1 base and J dropped 6; count of bases not matched to a gene: 9. The germline gives CDR1 MNHEY, CDR2 SVGAGI. The CDR3 sequence is 16 residues long. The assay was immunoSEQ multiplex PCR, and TCRdb's table has in-frame clones only and misses some. The sample lists some 250,000 clones; approximately 84% were seen once. Sequencing was done on a sample of peripheral blood. The genes are TRBV6-5 and TRBJ2-3, with 8 bases matching TRBD2. The sequence came from a woman in her 30s who had recovered from COVID-19. The CDR3, as DNA: TGTGCCAGCAGTTACTTTGCGGGGGGTCCTCTGGATACGCAGTATTTT. Its translation is CASSYFAGGPLDTQYF.